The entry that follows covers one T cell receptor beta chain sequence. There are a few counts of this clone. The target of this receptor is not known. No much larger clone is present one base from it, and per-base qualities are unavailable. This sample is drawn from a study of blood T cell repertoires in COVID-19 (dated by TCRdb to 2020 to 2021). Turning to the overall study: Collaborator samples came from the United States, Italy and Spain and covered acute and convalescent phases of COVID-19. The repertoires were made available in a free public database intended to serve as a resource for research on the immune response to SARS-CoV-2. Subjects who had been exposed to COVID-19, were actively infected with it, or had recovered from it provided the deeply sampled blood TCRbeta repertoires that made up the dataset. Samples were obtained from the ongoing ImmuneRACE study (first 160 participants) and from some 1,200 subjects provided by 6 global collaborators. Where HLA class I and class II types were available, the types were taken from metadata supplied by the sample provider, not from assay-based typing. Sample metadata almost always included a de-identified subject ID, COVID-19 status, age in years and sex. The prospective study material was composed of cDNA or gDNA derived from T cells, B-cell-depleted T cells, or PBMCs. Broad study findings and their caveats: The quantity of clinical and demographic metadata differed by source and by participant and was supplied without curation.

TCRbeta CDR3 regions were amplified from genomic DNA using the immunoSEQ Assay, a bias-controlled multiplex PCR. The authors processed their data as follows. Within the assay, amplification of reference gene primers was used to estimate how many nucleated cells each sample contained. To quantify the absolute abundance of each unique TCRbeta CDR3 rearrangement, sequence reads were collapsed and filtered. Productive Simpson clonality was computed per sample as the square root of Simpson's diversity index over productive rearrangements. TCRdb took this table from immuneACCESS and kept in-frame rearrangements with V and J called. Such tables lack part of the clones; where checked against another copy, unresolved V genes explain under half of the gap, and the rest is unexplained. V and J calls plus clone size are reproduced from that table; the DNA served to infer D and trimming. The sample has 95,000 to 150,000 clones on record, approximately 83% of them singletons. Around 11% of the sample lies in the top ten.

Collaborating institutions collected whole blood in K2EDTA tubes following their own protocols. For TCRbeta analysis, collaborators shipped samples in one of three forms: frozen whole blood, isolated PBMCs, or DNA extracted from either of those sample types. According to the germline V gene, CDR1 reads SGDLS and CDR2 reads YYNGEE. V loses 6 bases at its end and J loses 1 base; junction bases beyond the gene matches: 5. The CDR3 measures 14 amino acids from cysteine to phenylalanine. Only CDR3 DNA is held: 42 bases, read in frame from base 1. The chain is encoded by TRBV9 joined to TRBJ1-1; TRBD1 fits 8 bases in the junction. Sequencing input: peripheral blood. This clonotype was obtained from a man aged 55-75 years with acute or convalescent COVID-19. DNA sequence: TGTGCCAGCACCCCGACAGGGGAGAACACTGAAGCTTTCTTT. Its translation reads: CASTPTGENTEAFF.